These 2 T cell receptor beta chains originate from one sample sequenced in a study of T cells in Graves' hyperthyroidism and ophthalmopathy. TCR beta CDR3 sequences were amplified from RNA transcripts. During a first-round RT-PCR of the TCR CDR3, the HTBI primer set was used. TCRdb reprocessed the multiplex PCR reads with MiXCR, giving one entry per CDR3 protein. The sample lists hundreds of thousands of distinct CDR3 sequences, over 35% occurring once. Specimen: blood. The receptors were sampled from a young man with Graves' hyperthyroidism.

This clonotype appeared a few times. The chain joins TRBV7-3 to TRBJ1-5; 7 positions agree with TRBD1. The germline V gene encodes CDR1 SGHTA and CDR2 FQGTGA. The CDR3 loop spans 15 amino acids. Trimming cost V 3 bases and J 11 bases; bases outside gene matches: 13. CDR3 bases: TGTGCCAGCAGCTTGGCAGGGGGGGAAGAGGAGACCCAGCATTTT. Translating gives CASSLAGGEEETQHF. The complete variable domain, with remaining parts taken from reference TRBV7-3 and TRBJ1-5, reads GAGVSQTPSNKVTEKGKYVELRCDPISGHTALYWYRQSLGQGPEFLIYFQGTGAADDSGLPNDRFFAVRPEGSVSTLKIQRTERGDSAVYLCASSLAGGEEETQHFGDGTRLSIL.

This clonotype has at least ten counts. The CDR3 DNA reads TGTGCCAGCAGCGATCCGGGACAGGGGTTGGCTTTCTTT. Amino acid sequence: CASSDPGQGLAFF. The chain is built from TRBV7-9 and TRBJ1-1; 10 nucleotides align to TRBD1. Germline-derived CDR1 and CDR2 are SEHNR and FQNEAQ (reference sequence). V trimming: 5 bases; J trimming: 11 bases; junction bases outside the gene matches: 8. The CDR3 length is 13 residues.